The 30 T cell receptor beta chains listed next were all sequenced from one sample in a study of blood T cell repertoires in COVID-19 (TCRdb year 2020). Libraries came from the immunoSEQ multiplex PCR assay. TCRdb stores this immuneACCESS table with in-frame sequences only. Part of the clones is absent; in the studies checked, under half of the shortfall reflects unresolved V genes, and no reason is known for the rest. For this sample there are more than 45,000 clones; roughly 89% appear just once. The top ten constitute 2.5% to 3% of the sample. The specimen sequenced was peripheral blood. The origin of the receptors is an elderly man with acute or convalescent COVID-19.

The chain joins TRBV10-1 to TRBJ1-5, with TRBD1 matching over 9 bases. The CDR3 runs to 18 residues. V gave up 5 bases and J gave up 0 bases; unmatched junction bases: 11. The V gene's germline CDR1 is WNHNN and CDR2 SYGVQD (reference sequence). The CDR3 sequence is CASSNDRGGAYSNQPQHF. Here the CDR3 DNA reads TGCGCCAGCAGTAATGACAGGGGGGGGGCTTATAGCAATCAGCCCCAGCATTTT.

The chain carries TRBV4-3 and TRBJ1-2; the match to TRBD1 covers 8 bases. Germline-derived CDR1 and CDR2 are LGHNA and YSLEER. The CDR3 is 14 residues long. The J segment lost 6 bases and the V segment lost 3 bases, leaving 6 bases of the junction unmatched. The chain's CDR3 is CASSHDRGVDGYTF. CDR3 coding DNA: TGCGCCAGCAGCCACGACAGGGGCGTTGATGGCTACACCTTC.

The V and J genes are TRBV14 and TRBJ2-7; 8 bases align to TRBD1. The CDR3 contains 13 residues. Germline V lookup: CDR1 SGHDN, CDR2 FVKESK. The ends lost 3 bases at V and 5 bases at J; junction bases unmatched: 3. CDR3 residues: CASSHRTGNEQYF. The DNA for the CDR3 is TGTGCCAGCAGCCACCGGACAGGGAACGAGCAGTACTTC.

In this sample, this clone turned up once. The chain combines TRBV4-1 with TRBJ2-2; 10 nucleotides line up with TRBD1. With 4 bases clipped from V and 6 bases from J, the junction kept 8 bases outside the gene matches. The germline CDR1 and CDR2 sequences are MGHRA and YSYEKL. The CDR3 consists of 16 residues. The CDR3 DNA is TGCGCCAGCAGCCCAGAGGACAGGGGGGGGTCCGGGGAGCTGTTTTTT. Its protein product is CASSPEDRGGSGELFF.

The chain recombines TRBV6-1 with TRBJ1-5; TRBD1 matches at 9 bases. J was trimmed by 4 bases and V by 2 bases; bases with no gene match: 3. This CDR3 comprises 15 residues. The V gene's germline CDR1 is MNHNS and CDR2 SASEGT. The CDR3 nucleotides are TGTGCCAGCAGTGAAACAGGGGGCGGGAATCAGCCCCAGCATTTT. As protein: CASSETGGGNQPQHF.

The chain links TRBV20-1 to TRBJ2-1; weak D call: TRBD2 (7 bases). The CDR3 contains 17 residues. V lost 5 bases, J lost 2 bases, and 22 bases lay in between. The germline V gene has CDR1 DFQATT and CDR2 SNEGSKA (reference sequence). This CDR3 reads CSACAAKGGGAYNEQFF. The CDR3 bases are TGCAGTGCTTGTGCGGCGAAGGGGGGGGGAGCCTACAATGAGCAGTTCTTC.

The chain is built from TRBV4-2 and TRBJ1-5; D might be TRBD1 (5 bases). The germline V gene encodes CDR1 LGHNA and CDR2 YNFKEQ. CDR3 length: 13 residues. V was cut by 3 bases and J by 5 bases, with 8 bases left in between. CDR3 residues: CASSQSRDQPQHF. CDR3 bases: TGTGCCAGCAGCCAGTCCAGGGATCAGCCCCAGCATTTT.

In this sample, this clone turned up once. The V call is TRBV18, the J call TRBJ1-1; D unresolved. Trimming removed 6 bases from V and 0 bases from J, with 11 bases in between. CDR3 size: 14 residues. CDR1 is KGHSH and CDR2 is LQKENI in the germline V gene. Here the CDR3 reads CASSREDLNTEAFF. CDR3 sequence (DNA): TGTGCCAGCTCGAGGGAGGACTTGAACACTGAAGCTTTCTTT.

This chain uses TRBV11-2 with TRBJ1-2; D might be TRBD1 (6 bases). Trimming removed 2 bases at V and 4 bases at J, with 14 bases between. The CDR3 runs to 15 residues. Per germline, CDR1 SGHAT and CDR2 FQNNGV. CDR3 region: CASSLTGTTPYGYTF. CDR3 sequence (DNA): TGTGCCAGCAGCTTAACAGGGACAACCCCCTATGGCTACACCTTC.

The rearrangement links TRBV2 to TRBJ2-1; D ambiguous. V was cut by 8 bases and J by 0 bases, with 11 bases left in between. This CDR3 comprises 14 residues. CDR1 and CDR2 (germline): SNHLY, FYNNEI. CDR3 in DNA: TGTGCCAGCGAAGAGGCTAGCTCCTACAATGAGCAGTTCTTC. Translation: CASEEASSYNEQFF.

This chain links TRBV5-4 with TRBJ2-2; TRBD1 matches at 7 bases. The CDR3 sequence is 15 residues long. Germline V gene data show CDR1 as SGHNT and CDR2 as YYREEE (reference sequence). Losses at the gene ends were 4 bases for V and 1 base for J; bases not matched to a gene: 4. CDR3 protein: CASSVGGVNTGELFF. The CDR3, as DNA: TGTGCCAGCAGCGTAGGGGGCGTGAACACCGGGGAGCTGTTTTTT.

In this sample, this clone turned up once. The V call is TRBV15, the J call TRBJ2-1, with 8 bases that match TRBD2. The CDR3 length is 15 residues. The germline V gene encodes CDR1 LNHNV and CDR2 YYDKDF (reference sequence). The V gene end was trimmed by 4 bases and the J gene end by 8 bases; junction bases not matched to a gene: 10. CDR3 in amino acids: CATSIGLAEGDEQFF. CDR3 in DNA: TGTGCCACCAGCATCGGACTAGCAGAGGGGGATGAGCAGTTCTTC.

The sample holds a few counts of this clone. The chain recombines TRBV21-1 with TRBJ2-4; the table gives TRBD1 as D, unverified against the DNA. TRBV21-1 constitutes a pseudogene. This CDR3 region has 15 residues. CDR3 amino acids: CASSKEDRGRNIQYF. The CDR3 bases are TGTGCCAGCAGCAAAGAGGACAGGGGGCGCAACATTCAGTACTTC.

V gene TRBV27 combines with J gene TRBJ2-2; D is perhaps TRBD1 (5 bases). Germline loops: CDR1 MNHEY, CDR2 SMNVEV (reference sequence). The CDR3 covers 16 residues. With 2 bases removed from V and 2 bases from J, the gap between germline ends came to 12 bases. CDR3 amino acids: CASSLTRQINTGELFF. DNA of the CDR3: TGTGCCAGCAGTTTAACCCGACAGATTAACACCGGGGAGCTGTTTTTT.

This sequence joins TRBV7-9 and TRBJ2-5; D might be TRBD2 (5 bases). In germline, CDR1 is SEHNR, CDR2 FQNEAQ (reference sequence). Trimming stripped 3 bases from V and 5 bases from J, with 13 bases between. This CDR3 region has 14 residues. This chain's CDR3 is CASSLRQPGETQYF. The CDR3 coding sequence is TGTGCCAGCAGCTTGCGGCAGCCGGGGGAGACCCAGTACTTC.

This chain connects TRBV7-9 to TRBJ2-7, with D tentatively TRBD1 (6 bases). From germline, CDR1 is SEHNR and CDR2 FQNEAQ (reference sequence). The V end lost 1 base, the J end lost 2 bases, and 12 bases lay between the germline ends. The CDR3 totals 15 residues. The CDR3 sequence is CASSLGQVSPYEQYF. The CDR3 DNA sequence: TGTGCCAGCAGCTTAGGACAGGTGTCCCCCTACGAGCAGTACTTC.

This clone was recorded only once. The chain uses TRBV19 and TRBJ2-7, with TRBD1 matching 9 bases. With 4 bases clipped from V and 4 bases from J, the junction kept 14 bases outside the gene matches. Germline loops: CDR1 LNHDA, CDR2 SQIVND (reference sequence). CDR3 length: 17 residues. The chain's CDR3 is CASSNALGTGKVYEQYF. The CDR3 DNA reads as TGTGCCAGTAGTAACGCCTTAGGGACAGGGAAGGTGTACGAGCAGTACTTC.

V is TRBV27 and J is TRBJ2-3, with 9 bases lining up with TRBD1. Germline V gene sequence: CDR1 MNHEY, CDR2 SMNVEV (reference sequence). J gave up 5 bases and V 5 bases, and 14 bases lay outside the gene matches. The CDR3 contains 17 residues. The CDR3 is CASSVFTGTGLGDTQYF. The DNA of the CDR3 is TGTGCCAGCAGTGTATTTACCGGGACAGGGTTGGGAGATACGCAGTATTTT.

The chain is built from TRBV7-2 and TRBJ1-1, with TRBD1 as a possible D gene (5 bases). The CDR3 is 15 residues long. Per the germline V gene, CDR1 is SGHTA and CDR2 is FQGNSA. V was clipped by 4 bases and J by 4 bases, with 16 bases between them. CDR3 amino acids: CASSSKLGGSTEAFF. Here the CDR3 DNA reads TGTGCCAGCAGCTCAAAATTGGGGGGGAGCACTGAAGCTTTCTTT.

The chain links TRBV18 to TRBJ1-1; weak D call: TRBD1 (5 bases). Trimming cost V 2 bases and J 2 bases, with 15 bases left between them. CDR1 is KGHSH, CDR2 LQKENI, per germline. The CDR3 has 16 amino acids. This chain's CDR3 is CASSPSGLWGNTEAFF. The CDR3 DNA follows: TGTGCCAGCTCACCATCAGGGTTGTGGGGAAACACTGAAGCTTTCTTT.

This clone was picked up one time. The CDR3, as DNA: TGTGCCAGCAGCCCCCCTCAAGCGGGTTATACGCAGTATTTT. Its protein is CASSPPQAGYTQYF. The chain recombines TRBV28 with TRBJ2-3, with a possible D match to TRBD2 (6 bases). Germline-derived CDR1 and CDR2 are MDHEN and SYDVKM. This CDR3 spans 14 amino acids. Trimming shortened V by 6 bases and J by 7 bases, and 17 bases separated the two germline ends. Looking up the rest from reference TRBV28 and TRBJ2-3 gives the full variable domain: DVKVTQSSRYLVKRTGEKVFLECVQDMDHENMFWYRQDPGLGLRLIYFSYDVKMKEKGDIPEGYSVSREKKERFSLILESASTNQTSMYLCASSPPQAGYTQYFGPGTRLTVL.

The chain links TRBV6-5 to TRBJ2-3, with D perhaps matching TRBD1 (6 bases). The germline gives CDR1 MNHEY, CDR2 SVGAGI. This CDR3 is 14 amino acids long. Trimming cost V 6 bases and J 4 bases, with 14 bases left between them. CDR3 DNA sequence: TGTGCCAGCAGGTTCCCACAGGGTTCAGATACGCAGTATTTT. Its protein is CASRFPQGSDTQYF.

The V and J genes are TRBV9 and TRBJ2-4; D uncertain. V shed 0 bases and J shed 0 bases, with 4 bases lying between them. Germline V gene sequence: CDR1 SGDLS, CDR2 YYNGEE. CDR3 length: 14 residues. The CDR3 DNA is TGTGCCAGCAGCGTAGACATAGCCAAAAACATTCAGTACTTC. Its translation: CASSVDIAKNIQYF.

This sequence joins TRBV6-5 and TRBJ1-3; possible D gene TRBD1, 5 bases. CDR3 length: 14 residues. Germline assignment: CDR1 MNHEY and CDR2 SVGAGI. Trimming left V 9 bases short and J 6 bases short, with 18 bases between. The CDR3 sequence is CASGASSGLNTIYF. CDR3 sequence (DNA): TGTGCCAGTGGAGCCTCTTCAGGGCTAAACACCATATATTTT.

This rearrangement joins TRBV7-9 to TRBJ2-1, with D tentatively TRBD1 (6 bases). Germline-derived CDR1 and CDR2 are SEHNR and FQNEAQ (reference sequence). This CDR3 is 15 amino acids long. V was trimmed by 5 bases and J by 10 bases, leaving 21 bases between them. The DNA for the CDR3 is TGTGCCAGCAGCCCCGGGACACCCGCCCACGGAGAGCAGTTCTTC. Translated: CASSPGTPAHGEQFF.

CDR3 coding DNA: TGTGCCAGCAGCCCCTGGACAGGGAGGTATGAGGGGGAGCAGTACTTC. It specifies CASSPWTGRYEGEQYF. The chain employs TRBV5-8 and TRBJ2-7; TRBD1 agrees at 8 bases. The germline V gene encodes CDR1 SGHTS and CDR2 YDEGEE. The junction had 16 bases not matched to a gene; V was cut back by 4 bases and J by 7 bases. CDR3 size: 16 residues.

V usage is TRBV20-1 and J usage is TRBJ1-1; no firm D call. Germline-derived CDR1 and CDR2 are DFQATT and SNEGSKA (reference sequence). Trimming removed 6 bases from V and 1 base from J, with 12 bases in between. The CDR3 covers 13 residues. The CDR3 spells CSASGEGNTEAFF. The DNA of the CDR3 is TGCAGTGCCAGTGGGGAGGGGAACACTGAAGCTTTCTTT.

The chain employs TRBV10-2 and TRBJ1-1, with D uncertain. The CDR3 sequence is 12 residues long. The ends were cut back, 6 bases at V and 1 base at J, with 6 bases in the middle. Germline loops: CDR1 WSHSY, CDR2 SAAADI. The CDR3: CASRAANTEAFF. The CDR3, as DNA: TGCGCCAGCAGGGCGGCGAACACTGAAGCTTTCTTT.

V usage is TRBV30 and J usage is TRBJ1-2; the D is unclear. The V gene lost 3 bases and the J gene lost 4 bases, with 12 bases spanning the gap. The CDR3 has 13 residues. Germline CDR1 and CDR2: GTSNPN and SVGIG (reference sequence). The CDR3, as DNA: TGTGCCTGGAGGAGCCAATTGAGCTATGGCTACACCTTC. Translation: CAWRSQLSYGYTF.

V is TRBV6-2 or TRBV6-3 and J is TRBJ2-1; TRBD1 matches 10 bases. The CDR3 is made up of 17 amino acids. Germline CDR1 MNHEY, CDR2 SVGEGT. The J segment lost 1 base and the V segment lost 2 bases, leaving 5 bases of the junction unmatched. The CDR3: CASSYLLDRGSYNEQFF. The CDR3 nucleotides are TGTGCCAGCAGTTACCTCTTGGACAGGGGGTCCTACAATGAGCAGTTCTTC.